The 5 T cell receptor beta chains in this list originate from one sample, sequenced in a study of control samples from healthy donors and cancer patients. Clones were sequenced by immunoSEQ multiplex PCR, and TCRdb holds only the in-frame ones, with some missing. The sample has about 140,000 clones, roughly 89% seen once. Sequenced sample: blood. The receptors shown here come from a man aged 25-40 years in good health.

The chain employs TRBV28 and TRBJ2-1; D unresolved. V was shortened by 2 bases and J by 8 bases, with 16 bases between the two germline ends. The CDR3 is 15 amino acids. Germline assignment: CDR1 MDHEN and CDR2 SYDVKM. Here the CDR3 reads CASSLPLLAFDEQFF. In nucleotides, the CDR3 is TGTGCCAGCAGTTTACCGTTACTTGCGTTCGATGAGCAGTTCTTC. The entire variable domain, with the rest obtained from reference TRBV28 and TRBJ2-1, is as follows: DVKVTQSSRYLVKRTGEKVFLECVQDMDHENMFWYRQDPGLGLRLIYFSYDVKMKEKGDIPEGYSVSREKKERFSLILESASTNQTSMYLCASSLPLLAFDEQFFGPGTRLTVL.

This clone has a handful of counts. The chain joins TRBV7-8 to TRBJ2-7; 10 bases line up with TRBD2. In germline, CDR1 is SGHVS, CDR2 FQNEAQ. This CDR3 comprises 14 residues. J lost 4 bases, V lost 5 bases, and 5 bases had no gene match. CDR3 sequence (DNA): TGTGCCAGCAGCCTGCTAGCGGGAGAGTACGAGCAGTACTTC. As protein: CASSLLAGEYEQYF.

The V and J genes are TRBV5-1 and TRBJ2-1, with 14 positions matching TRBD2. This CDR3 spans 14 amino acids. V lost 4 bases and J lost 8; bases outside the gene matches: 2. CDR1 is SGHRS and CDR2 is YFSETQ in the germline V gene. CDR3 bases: TGCGCCAGCAGCGGGACTAGCGGGAGTTATGAGCAGTTCTTC. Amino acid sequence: CASSGTSGSYEQFF.

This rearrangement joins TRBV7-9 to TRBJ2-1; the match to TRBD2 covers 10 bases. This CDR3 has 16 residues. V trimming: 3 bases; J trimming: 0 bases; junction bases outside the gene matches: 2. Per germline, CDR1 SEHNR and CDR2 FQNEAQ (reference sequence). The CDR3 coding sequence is TGTGCCAGCAGCTTGACTAGCGGGTACTCCTACAATGAGCAGTTCTTC. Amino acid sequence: CASSLTSGYSYNEQFF. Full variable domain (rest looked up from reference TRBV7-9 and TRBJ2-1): DTGVSQNPRHKITKRGQNVTFRCDPISEHNRLYWYRQTLGQGPEFLTYFQNEAQLEKSRLLSDRFSAERPKGSFSTLEIQRTEQGDSAMYLCASSLTSGYSYNEQFFGPGTRLTVL.

The CDR3 nucleotides are TGTGCCAGCTCACCACCGTCGGGGGAGGGGAGAAAAAACATTCAGTACTTC. The encoded protein is CASSPPSGEGRKNIQYF. The V and J genes are TRBV18 and TRBJ2-4; 7 bases align to TRBD2. The trim removed 0 bases at V and 4 bases at J, leaving 9 bases unmatched. CDR3 length equals 17 residues. Germline V gene sequence: CDR1 KGHSH, CDR2 LQKENI.